This TCR beta chain was identified during a study of beta chain features in type 1 diabetes. Study results and limitations: TCRB rearrangement may or may not be influenced by HLA type; here this remained unresolved.

Isolated RNA was reverse transcribed in full, so expressed TCRB transcripts were sequenced. The read count averaged about 3.57 million across naive, central memory and regulatory T cell samples. Method: immunoSEQ multiplex PCR; TCRdb's copy keeps in-frame clones and lacks some. The sample yields 970,000 or so clones, 15% to 20% seen once. Trimming pared 2 bases from V and 6 bases from J, leaving 17 bases between. Germline V gene data show CDR1 as SQVTM and CDR2 as ANQGSEA. This CDR3 contains 15 residues. This clone was seen more than once but under ten times. The antigen is undetermined. The origin of this receptor is a woman in her late teens or twenties in good health. The genes are TRBV29-1 and TRBJ2-1; possibly TRBD2 for D (7 bases). The sample comprised naive CD4+ T cells from blood. The CDR3 sequence is CSVETGGGGLNEQFF. The CDR3 bases are TGCAGCGTTGAAACGGGGGGCGGAGGCCTCAATGAGCAGTTCTTC.